This record concerns one TCR beta chain sequence. Deletions cut 2 bases from V and 3 bases from J, with 13 bases between. Germline CDR1 SGHTA, CDR2 FQGTGA. The CDR3 is 15 amino acids. This record comes from a study of blood T cell repertoires in COVID-19. Study-wide background: In each case, the material was cDNA or gDNA derived from T cells, B-cell-depleted T cells, or PBMCs.

Assay: immunoSEQ multiplex PCR; the TCRdb copy retains only in-frame clones and omits some. The sample has about 250,000 clones; approximately 84% are singletons. The clonotype was recovered from a man between 35 and 55 years old who had recovered from COVID-19. The sample taken for sequencing was PBMCs or T cells enriched from blood (not recorded which). J is TRBJ2-5 and V is TRBV7-3; D is perhaps TRBD2 (6 bases). This CDR3 reads CASSLDGTSKETQYF. The CDR3 DNA reads TGTGCCAGCAGCTTAGATGGCACTAGCAAAGAGACCCAGTACTTC.